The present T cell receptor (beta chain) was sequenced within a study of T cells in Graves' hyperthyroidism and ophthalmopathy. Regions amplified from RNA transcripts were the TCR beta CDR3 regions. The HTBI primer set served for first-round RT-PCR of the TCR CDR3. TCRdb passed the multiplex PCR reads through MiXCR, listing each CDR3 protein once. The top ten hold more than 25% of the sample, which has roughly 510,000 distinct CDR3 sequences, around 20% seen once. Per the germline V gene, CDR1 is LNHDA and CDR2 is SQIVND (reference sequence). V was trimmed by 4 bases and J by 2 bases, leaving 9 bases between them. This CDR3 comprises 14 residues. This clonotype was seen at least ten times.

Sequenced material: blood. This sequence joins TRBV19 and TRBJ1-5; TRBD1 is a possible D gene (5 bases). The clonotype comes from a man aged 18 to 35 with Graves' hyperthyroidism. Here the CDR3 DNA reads TGTGCCAGTAGTACGGACACGGGCAATCAGCCCCAGCATTTT. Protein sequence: CASSTDTGNQPQHF.